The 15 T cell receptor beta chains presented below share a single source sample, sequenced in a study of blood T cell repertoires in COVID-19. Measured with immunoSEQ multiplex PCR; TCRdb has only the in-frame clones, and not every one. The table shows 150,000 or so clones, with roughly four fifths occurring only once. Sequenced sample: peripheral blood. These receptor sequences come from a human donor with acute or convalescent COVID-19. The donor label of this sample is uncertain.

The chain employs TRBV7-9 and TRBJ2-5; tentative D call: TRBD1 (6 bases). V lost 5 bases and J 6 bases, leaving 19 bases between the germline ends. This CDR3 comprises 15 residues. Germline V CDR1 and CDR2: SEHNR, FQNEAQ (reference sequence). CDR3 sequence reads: CASSPTEQGSQTQYF. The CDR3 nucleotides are TGTGCCAGCAGCCCAACCGAACAGGGAAGTCAGACCCAGTACTTC. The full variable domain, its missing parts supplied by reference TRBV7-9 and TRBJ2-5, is DTGVSQNPRHKITKRGQNVTFRCDPISEHNRLYWYRQTLGQGPEFLTYFQNEAQLEKSRLLSDRFSAERPKGSFSTLEIQRTEQGDSAMYLCASSPTEQGSQTQYFGPGTRLLVL.

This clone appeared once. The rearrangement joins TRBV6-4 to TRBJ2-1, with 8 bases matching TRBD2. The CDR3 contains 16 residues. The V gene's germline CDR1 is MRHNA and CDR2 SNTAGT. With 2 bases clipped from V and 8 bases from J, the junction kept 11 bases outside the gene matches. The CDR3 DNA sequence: TGTGCCAGCAGTGACACGGGGGGGCTACAATTGGATGAGCAGTTCTTC. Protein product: CASSDTGGLQLDEQFF.

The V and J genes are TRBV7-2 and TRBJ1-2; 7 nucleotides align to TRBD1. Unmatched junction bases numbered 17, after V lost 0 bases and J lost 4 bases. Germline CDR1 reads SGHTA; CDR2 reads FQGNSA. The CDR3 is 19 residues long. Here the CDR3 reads CASSLAPPRQGGAIYGYTF. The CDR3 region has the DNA TGTGCCAGCAGCTTAGCGCCCCCACGACAGGGCGGTGCTATCTATGGCTACACCTTC.

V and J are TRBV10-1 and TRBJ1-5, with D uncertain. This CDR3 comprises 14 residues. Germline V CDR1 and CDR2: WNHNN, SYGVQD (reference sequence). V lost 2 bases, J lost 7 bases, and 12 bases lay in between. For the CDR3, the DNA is TGCGCCAGCAGTGAGGCTTCCCGCGGCCAGCCCCAGCATTTT. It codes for CASSEASRGQPQHF.

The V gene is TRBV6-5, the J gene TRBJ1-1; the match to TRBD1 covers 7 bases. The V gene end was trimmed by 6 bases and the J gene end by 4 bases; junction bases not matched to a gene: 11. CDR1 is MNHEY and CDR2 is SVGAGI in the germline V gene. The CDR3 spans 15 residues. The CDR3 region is CASRTNAGGGTEAFF. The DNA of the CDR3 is TGTGCCAGCAGGACTAATGCAGGGGGAGGCACTGAAGCTTTCTTT.

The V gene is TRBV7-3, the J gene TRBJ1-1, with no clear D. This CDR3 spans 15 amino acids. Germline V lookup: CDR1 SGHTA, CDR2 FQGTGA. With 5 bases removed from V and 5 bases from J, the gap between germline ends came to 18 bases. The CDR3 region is CASSPYGNAGTEAFF. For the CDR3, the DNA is TGTGCCAGCAGCCCATACGGCAATGCGGGGACTGAAGCTTTCTTT. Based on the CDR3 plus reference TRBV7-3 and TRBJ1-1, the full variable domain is GAGVSQTPSNKVTEKGKYVELRCDPISGHTALYWYRQSLGQGPEFLIYFQGTGAADDSGLPNDRFFAVRPEGSVSTLKIQRTERGDSAVYLCASSPYGNAGTEAFFGQGTRLTVV.

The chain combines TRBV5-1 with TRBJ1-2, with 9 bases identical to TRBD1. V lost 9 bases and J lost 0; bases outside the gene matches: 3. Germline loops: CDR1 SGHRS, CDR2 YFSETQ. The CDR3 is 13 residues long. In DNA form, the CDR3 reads TGCGCCACCGGGACAGGGACTAACTATGGCTACACCTTC. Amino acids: CATGTGTNYGYTF.

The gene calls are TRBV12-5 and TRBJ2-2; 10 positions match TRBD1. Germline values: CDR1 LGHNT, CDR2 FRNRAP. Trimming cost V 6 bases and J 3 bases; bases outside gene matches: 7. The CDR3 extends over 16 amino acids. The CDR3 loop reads CASGDKDRGYTGELFF. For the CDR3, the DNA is TGTGCTAGTGGAGACAAGGACAGGGGGTACACCGGGGAGCTGTTTTTT. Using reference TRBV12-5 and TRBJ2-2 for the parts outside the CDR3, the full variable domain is DARVTQTPRHKVTEMGQEVTMRCQPILGHNTVFWYRQTMMQGLELLAYFRNRAPLDDSGMPKDRFSAEMPDATLATLKIQPSEPRDSAVYFCASGDKDRGYTGELFFGEGSRLTVL.

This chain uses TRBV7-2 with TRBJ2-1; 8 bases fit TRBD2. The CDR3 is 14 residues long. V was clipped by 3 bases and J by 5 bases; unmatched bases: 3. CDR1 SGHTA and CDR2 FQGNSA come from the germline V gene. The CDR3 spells CASSFSGDHNEQFF. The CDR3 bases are TGTGCCAGCAGCTTTAGCGGGGACCACAATGAGCAGTTCTTC.

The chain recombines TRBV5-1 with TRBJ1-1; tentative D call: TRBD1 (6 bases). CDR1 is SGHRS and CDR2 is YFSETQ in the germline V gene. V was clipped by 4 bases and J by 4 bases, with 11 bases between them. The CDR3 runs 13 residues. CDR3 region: CASSLRGTTEAFF. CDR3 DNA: TGCGCCAGCAGCCTCAGGGGAACCACTGAAGCTTTCTTT.

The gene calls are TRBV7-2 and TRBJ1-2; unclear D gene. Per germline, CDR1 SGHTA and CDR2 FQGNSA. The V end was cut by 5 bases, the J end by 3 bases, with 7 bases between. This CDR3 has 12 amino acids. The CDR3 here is CASSQNYYGYTF. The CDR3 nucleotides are TGTGCCAGCAGCCAAAACTACTATGGCTACACCTTC.

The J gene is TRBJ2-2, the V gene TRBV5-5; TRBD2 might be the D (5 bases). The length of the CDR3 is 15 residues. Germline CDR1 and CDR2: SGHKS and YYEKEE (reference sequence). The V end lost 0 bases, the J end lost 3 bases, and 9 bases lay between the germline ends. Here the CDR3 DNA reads TGTGCCAGCAGCTTGGGATGGGAGCACACCGGGGAGCTGTTTTTT. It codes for CASSLGWEHTGELFF.

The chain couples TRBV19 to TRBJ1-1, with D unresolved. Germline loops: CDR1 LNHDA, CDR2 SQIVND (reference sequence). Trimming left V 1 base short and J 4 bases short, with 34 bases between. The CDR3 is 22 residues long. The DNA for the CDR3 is TGTGCCAGTAGTATAGGTCGAGGAGGGAACTTACTCTCGGTTCTTCCCGGCACTGAAGCTTTCTTT. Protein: CASSIGRGGNLLSVLPGTEAFF.

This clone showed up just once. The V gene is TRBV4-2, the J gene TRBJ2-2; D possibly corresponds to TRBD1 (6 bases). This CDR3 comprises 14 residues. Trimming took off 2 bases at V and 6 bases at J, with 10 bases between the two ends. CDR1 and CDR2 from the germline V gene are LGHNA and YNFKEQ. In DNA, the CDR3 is TGTGCCAGCAGCCAACAAGACAGGCCCGGGGAGCTGTTTTTT. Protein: CASSQQDRPGELFF.

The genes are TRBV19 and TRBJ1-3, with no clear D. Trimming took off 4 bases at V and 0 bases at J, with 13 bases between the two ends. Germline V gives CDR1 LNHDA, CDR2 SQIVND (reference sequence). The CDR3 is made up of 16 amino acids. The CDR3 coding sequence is TGTGCCAGTAGTAGTAACAGCCTCTACTCTGGAAACACCATATATTTT. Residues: CASSSNSLYSGNTIYF.